Sequencing of this T cell receptor beta chain was carried out in a study of blood T cell repertoires in COVID-19. Whole-study context: COVID-19 samples collected from the United States, Italy and Spain covered acute and convalescent phases. T cells, B-cell-depleted T cells, or PBMCs provided the cDNA or gDNA that served as material.

Trimming at V came to 2 bases and at J to 4 bases, leaving 6 bases not matched to a gene. The CDR3 is 15 amino acids. CDR1 and CDR2 (germline): ENHRY, SYGVKD. Original handling: By means of reference gene primer amplification, nucleated cell counts were estimated. Using immunoSEQ multiplex PCR, the repertoire was profiled, and TCRdb retains in-frame clones only, with some absent. V and J calls and clone size are copied from that table; D and trimming were computed from the DNA. The sample contains fewer than 150,000 clones, almost 90% of which appear only once. The receptor comes from a man aged 50-60 years with active or convalescent COVID-19. Sequenced input: peripheral blood. This chain links TRBV10-3 with TRBJ2-5; 8 bases line up with TRBD1. The CDR3 DNA follows: TGTGCCATCAGTGAGCCCAGACAGGGGCTAGAGACCCAGTACTTC. Residues: CAISEPRQGLETQYF.